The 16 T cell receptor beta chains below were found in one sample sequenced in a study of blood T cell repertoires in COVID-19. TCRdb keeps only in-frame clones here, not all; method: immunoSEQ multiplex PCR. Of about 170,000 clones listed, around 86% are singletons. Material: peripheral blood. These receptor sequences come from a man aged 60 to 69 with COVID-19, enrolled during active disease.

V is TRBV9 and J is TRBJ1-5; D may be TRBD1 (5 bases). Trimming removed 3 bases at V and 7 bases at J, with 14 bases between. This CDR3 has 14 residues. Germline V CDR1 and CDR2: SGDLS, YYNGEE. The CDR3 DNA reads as TGTGCCAGCAGCGAGGGGTTCTTCTCCCAGCCCCAGCATTTT. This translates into CASSEGFFSQPQHF.

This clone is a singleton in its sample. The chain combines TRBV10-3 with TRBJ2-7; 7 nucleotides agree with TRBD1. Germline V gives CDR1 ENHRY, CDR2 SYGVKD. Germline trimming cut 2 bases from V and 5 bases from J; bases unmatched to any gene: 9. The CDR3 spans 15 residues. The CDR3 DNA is TGTGCCATCAGTGAGGCTATACAGGGGAGAAACGAGCAGTACTTC. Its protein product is CAISEAIQGRNEQYF.

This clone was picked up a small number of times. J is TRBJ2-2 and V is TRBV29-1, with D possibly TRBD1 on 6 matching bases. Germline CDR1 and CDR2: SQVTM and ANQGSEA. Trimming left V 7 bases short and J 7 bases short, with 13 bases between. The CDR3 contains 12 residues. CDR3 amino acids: CSAATGIGELFF. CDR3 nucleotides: TGCAGCGCTGCCACAGGGATCGGGGAGCTGTTTTTT.

This CDR3 is CASSERTGGYGYTF. CDR3 sequence (DNA): TGTGCCAGTAGTGAGCGGACAGGGGGCTATGGCTACACCTTC. The chain recombines TRBV19 with TRBJ1-2, with TRBD1 identical over 10 bases. V trimming: 5 bases; J trimming: 4 bases; junction bases outside the gene matches: 4. The germline CDR1 and CDR2 sequences are LNHDA and SQIVND (reference sequence). The CDR3 extends over 14 amino acids.

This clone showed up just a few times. The CDR3 here is CASSFTQGTPMNTEAFF. Written as DNA, the CDR3 is TGTGCCAGCAGCTTCACACAGGGGACCCCGATGAACACTGAAGCTTTCTTT. The V call is TRBV13, the J call TRBJ1-1, with 7 positions matching TRBD1. The germline gives CDR1 PRHDT, CDR2 FYEKMQ (reference sequence). The junction had 10 bases not matched to a gene; V was cut back by 3 bases and J by 0 bases. The CDR3 has 17 residues.

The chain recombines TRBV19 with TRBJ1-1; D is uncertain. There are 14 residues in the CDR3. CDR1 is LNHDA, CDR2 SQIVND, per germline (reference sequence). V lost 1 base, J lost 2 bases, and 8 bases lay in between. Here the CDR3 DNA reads TGTGCCAGTAGTATAGGTCCGGGAAACACTGAAGCTTTCTTT. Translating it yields CASSIGPGNTEAFF.

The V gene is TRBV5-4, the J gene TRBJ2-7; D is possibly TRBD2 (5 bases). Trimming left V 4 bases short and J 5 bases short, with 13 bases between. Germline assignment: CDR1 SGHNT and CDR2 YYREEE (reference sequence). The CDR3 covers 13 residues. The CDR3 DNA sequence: TGTGCCAGCAGCCCTAACCGGAGGAACGAGCAGTACTTC. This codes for CASSPNRRNEQYF. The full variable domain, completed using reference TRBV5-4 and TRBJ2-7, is ETGVTQSPTHLIKTRGQQVTLRCSSQSGHNTVSWYQQALGQGPQFIFQYYREEENGRGNFPPRFSGLQFPNYSSELNVNALELDDSALYLCASSPNRRNEQYFGPGTRLTVT.

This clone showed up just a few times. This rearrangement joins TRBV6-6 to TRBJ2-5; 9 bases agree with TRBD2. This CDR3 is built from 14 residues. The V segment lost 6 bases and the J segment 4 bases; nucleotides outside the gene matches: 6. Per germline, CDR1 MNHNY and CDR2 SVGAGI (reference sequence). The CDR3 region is CASSSGTSTETQYF. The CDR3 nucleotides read TGTGCCAGCAGCTCCGGGACTAGCACAGAGACCCAGTACTTC.

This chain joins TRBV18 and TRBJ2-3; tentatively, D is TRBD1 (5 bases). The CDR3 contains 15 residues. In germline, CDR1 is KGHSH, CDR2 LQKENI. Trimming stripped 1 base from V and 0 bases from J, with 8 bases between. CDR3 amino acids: CASSPQGSSTDTQYF. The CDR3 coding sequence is TGTGCCAGCTCACCACAGGGGTCTAGCACAGATACGCAGTATTTT. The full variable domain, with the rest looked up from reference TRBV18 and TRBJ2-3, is NAGVMQNPRHLVRRRGQEARLRCSPMKGHSHVYWYRQLPEEGLKFMVYLQKENIIDESGMPKERFSAEFPKEGPSILRIQQVVRGDSAAYFCASSPQGSSTDTQYFGPGTRLTVL.

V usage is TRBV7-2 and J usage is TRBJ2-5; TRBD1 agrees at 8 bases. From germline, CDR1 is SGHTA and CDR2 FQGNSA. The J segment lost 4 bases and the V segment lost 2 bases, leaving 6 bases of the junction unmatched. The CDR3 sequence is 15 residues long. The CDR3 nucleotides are TGTGCCAGCAGCTTAAGGACAGGGTTGATAGAGACCCAGTACTTC. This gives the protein CASSLRTGLIETQYF.

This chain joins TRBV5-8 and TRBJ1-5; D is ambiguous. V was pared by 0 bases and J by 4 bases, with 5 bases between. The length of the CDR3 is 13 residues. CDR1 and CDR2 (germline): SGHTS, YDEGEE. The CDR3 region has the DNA TGTGCCAGCAGCTTGGCAGGAAATCAGCCCCAGCATTTT. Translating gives CASSLAGNQPQHF.

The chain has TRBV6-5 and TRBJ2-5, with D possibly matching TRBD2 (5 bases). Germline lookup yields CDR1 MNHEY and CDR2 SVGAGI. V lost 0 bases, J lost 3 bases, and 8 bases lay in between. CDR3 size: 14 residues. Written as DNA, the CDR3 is TGTGCCAGCAGTTACTCGACTACCAAAGAGACCCAGTACTTC. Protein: CASSYSTTKETQYF.

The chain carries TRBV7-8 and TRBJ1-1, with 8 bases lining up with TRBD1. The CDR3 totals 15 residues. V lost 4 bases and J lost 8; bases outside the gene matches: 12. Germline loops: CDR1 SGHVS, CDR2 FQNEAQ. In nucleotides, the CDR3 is TGTGCCAGCAGCTCCGAAACGAAGACAGGGGCGGAAGCTTTCTTT. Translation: CASSSETKTGAEAFF.

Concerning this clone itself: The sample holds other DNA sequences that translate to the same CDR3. The CDR3 DNA reads as TGTGCCAGCAGCCAAGAGGGACAGGATTACTATGGCTACACCTTC. It encodes CASSQEGQDYYGYTF. This rearrangement joins TRBV14 to TRBJ1-2, with 8 bases identical to TRBD1. After removal of 0 bases from V and 3 bases from J, the junction contained 3 bases not matched to a gene. The CDR3 length is 15 residues. Germline loops: CDR1 SGHDN, CDR2 FVKESK. Supplemented by reference TRBV14 and TRBJ1-2, the full variable domain reads EAGVTQFPSHSVIEKGQTVTLRCDPISGHDNLYWYRRVMGKEIKFLLHFVKESKQDESGMPNNRFLAERTGGTYSTLKVQPAELEDSGVYFCASSQEGQDYYGYTFGSGTRLTVV.

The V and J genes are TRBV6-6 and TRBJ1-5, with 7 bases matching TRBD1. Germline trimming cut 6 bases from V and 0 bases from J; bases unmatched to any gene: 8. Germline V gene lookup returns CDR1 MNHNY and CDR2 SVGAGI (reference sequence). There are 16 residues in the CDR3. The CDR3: CASSKGDSYSNQPQHF. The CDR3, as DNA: TGTGCCAGCAGCAAGGGGGACAGTTATAGCAATCAGCCCCAGCATTTT.

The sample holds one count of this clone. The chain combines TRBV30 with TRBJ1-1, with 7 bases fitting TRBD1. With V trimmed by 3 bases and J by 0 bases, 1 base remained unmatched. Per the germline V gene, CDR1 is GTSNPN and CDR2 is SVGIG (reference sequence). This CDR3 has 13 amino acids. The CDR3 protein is CAWRGQLNTEAFF. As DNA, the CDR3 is TGTGCCTGGAGGGGACAGTTGAACACTGAAGCTTTCTTT.